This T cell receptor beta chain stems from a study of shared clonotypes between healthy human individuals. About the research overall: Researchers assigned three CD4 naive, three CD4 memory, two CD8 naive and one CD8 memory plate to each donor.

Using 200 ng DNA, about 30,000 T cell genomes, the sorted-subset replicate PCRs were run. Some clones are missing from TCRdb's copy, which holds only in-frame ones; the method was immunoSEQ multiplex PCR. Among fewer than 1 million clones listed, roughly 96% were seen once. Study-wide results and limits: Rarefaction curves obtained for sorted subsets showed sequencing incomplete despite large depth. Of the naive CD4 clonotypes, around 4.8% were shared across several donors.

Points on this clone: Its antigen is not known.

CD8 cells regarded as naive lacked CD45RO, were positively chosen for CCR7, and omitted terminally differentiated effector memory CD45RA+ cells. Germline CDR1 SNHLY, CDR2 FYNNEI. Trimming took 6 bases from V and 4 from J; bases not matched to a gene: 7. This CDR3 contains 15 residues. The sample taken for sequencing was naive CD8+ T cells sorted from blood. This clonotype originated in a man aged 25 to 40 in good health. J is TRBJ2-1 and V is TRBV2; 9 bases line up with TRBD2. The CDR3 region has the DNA TGTGCCAGCAGAGAGGGAACTAGCGGGTACAATGAGCAGTTCTTC. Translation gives CASREGTSGYNEQFF.